The 8 T cell receptor beta chains presented below share a single source sample, sequenced in a study of blood T cell repertoires in COVID-19. Clones were read by immunoSEQ multiplex PCR, and TCRdb kept only the in-frame ones, dropping some. The repertoire holds 250,000 to 350,000 clones, around 88% seen once, with about 1.2% in the top ten. The source material was peripheral blood. The receptors were sampled from a woman aged 45-65 years with acute or convalescent COVID-19.

The V call is TRBV18, the J call TRBJ2-6; 8 bases match TRBD1. Germline V gene data show CDR1 as KGHSH and CDR2 as LQKENI. This CDR3 contains 17 residues. The trim removed 3 bases at V and 2 bases at J, leaving 6 bases unmatched. The CDR3 DNA follows: TGTGCCAGCTCACCGGTCGCAGGGGGCGCTGGGGCCAACGTCCTGACTTTC. It encodes CASSPVAGGAGANVLTF. The whole variable domain, filled in from reference TRBV18 and TRBJ2-6, reads NAGVMQNPRHLVRRRGQEARLRCSPMKGHSHVYWYRQLPEEGLKFMVYLQKENIIDESGMPKERFSAEFPKEGPSILRIQQVVRGDSAAYFCASSPVAGGAGANVLTFGAGSRLTVL.

This clone was counted many times. The J gene is TRBJ2-2, the V gene TRBV28; 7 bases line up with TRBD1. The ends lost 1 base at V and 3 bases at J; junction bases unmatched: 5. The CDR3 runs to 16 residues. Germline V CDR1 and CDR2: MDHEN, SYDVKM. CDR3 sequence (DNA): TGTGCCAGCAGTTTATTGGGGACAGTAGACACCGGGGAGCTGTTTTTT. Translated, it gives CASSLLGTVDTGELFF.

The CDR3 is CASSLVLRGEKDTQYF. CDR3 DNA sequence: TGTGCCAGCAGCTTGGTATTGCGGGGGGAGAAAGATACGCAGTATTTT. V gene TRBV5-4 combines with J gene TRBJ2-3; 8 bases fit TRBD2. The CDR3 has 16 amino acids. Per germline, CDR1 SGHNT and CDR2 YYREEE (reference sequence). Unmatched junction bases numbered 8, after V lost 0 bases and J lost 5 bases.

This clone was counted a few times. This sequence joins TRBV7-9 and TRBJ1-1; D remains unclear. Germline assignment: CDR1 SEHNR and CDR2 FQNEAQ (reference sequence). The V and J ends lost 2 bases and 1 base respectively, with 5 bases between them. The CDR3 totals 13 residues. This CDR3 reads CASSLPQNTEAFF. The CDR3 region has the DNA TGTGCCAGCAGCTTACCACAGAACACTGAAGCTTTCTTT.

This clone occurred once. This chain connects TRBV19 to TRBJ1-1; 8 bases fit TRBD1. Germline CDR1 reads LNHDA; CDR2 reads SQIVND (reference sequence). The CDR3 consists of 14 residues. Trimming removed 6 bases from V and 4 bases from J; junction bases left unmatched: 7. CDR3 amino acids: CASRDRADGTEAFF. CDR3 DNA: TGTGCCAGTAGGGACAGGGCCGACGGCACTGAAGCTTTCTTT. The whole variable domain, filled in from reference TRBV19 and TRBJ1-1, reads DGGITQSPKYLFRKEGQNVTLSCEQNLNHDAMYWYRQDPGQGLRLIYYSQIVNDFQKGDIAEGYSVSREKKESFPLTVTSAQKNPTAFYLCASRDRADGTEAFFGQGTRLTVV.

The chain employs TRBV25-1 and TRBJ1-1, with D perhaps matching TRBD1 (5 bases). Trimming took off 3 bases at V and 5 bases at J, with 13 bases between the two ends. The germline gives CDR1 MGHDK, CDR2 SYGVNS. The CDR3 has 14 residues. CDR3: CASSEGGGGTEAFF. CDR3 in DNA: TGTGCCAGCAGTGAGGGAGGTGGGGGGACTGAAGCTTTCTTT.

This clone was picked up a small number of times. This chain joins TRBV2 and TRBJ1-1; D call uncertain. V was pared by 4 bases and J by 7 bases, with 7 bases between. Germline values: CDR1 SNHLY, CDR2 FYNNEI. The CDR3 has 11 residues. The CDR3 DNA follows: TGTGCCAGCAGTGCTAGCATTGAAGCTTTCTTT. Protein product: CASSASIEAFF.

The gene calls are TRBV10-3 and TRBJ2-5; a possible D gene is TRBD1 (6 bases). Trimming removed 4 bases from V and 0 bases from J, with 12 bases in between. The CDR3 is 15 amino acids. Germline V lookup: CDR1 ENHRY, CDR2 SYGVKD. The CDR3, as DNA: TGTGCCATCAGTGGCAGGGACACCCACCAAGAGACCCAGTACTTC. Translated, it gives CAISGRDTHQETQYF.